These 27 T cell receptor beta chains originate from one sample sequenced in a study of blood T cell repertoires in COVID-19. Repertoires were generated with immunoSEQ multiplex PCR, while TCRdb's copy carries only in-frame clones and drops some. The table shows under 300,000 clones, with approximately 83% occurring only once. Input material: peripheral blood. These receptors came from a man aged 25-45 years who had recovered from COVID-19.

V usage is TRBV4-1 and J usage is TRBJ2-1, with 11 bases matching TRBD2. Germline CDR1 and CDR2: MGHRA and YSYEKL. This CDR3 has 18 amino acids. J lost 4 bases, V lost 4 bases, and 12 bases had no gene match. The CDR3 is CASSPKGSGGAEYNEQFF. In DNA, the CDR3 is TGCGCCAGCAGCCCCAAGGGTAGCGGGGGGGCCGAGTACAATGAGCAGTTCTTC.

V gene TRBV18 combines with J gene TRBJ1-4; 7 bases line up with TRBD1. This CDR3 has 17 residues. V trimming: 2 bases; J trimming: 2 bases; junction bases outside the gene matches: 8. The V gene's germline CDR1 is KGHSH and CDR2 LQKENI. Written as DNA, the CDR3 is TGTGCCAGCTCACCATCCAGGGGGGCAGGCACTAATGAAAAACTGTTTTTT. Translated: CASSPSRGAGTNEKLFF.

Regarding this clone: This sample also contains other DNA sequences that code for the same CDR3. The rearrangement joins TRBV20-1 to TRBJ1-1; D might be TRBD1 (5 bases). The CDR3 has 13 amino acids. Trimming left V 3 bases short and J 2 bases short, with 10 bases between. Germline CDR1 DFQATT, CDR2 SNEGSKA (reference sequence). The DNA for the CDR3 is TGCAGTGCTAGTCGTCAGGGCAACACTGAAGCTTTCTTT. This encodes CSASRQGNTEAFF.

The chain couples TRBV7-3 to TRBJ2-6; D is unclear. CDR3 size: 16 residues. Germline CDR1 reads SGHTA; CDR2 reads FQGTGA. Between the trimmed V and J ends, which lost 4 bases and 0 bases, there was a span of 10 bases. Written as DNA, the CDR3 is TGTGCCAGCAGCTCCCCCTACGGCTCTGGGGCCAACGTCCTGACTTTC. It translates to CASSSPYGSGANVLTF.

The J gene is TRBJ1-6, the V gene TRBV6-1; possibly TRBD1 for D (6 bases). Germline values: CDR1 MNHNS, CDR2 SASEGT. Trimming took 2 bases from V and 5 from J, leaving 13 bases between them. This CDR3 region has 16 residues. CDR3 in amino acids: CASSEPRQANNSPLHF. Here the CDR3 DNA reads TGTGCCAGCAGTGAACCACGACAGGCAAATAATTCACCCCTCCACTTT.

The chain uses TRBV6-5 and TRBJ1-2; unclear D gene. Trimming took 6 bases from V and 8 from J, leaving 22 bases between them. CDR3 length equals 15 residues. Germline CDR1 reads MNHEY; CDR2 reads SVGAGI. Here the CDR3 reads CASRISQVPFSGYTF. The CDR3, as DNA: TGTGCCAGCAGGATATCTCAAGTGCCATTTAGCGGCTACACCTTC.

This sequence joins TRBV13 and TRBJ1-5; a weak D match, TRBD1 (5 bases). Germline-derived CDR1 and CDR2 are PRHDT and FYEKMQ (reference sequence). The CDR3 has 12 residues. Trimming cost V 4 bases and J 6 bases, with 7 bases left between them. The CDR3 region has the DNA TGTGCCAGCAGCTCGGGGGGTCAGCCCCAGCATTTT. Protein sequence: CASSSGGQPQHF.

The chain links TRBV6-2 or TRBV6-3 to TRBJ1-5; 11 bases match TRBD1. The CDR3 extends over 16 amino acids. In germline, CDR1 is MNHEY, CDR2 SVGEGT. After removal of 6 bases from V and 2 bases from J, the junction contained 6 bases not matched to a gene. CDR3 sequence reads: CASSPAGQGGNQPQHF. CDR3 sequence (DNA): TGTGCCAGCAGCCCTGCGGGACAGGGGGGCAATCAGCCCCAGCATTTT.

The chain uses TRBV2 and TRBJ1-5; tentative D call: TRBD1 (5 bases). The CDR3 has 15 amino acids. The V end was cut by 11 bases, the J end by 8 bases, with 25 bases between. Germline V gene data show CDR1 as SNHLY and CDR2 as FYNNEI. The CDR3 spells CASQLARGGREPQHF. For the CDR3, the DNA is TGTGCCTCCCAATTGGCCCGGGGGGGGAGGGAGCCCCAGCATTTT.

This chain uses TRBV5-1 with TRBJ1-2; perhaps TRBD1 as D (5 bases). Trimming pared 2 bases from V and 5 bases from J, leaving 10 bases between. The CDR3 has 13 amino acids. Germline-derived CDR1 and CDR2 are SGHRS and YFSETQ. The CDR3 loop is CASSFDWTYGYTF. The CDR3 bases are TGCGCCAGCAGCTTCGACTGGACATATGGCTACACCTTC.

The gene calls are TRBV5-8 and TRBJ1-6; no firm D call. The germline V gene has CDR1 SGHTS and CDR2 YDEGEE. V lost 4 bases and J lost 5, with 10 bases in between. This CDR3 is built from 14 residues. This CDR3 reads CASSLRIDNSPLHF. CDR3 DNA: TGTGCCAGCAGCCTGCGGATTGATAATTCACCCCTCCACTTT. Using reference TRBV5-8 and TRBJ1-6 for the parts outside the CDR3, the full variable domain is EAGVTQSPTHLIKTRGQQATLRCSPISGHTSVYWYQQALGLGLQFLLWYDEGEERNRGNFPPRFSGRQFPNYSSELNVNALELEDSALYLCASSLRIDNSPLHFGNGTRLTVT.

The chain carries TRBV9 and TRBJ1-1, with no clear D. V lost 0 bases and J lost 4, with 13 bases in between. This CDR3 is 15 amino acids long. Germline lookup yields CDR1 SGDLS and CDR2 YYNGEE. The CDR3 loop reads CASSVDLEGSTEAFF. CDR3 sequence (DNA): TGTGCCAGCAGCGTAGATCTTGAGGGTAGCACTGAAGCTTTCTTT.

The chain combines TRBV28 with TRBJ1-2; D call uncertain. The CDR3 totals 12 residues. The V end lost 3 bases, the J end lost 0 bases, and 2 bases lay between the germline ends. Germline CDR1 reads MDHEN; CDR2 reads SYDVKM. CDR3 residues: CASSFTNYGYTF. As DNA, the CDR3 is TGTGCCAGCAGTTTCACTAACTATGGCTACACCTTC.

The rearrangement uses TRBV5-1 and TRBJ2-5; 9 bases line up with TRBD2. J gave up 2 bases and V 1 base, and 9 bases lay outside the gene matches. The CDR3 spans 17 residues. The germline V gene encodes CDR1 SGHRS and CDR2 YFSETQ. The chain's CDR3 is CASSLTVSGGTQETQYF. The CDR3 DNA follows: TGCGCCAGCAGCTTGACAGTTAGCGGGGGTACTCAAGAGACCCAGTACTTC.

For the CDR3, the DNA is TGCGCCAGCAGCTGGGACAGCCAAAACACTGAAGCTTTCTTT. Encoded protein: CASSWDSQNTEAFF. V and J are TRBV5-1 and TRBJ1-1, with 7 bases fitting TRBD1. With V trimmed by 3 bases and J by 2 bases, 4 bases remained unmatched. This CDR3 has 14 residues. Per germline, CDR1 SGHRS and CDR2 YFSETQ.

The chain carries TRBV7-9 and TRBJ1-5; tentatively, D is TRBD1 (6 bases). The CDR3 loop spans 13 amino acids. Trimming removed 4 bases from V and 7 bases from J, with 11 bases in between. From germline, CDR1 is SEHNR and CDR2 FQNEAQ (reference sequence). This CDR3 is CASSSQGRQPQHF. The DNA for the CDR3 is TGTGCCAGCAGCTCACAGGGACGACAGCCCCAGCATTTT.

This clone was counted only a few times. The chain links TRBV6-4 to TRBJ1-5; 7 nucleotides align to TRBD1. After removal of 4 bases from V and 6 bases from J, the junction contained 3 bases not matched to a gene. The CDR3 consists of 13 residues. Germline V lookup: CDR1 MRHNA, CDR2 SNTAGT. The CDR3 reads CASSGQGGQPQHF. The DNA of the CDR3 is TGTGCCAGCAGTGGACAGGGAGGTCAGCCCCAGCATTTT.

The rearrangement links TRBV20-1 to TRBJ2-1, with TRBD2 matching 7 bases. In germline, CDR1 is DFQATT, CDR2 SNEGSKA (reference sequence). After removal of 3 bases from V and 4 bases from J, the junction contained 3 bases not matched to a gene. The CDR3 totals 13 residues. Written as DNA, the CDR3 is TGCAGTGCTAGTGGGGGGGGTTACAATGAGCAGTTCTTC. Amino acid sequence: CSASGGGYNEQFF.

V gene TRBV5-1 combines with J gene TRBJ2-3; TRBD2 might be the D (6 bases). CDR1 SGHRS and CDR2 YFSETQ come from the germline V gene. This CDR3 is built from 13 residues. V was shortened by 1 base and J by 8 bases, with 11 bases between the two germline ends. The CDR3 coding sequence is TGCGCCAGCAGCTTGAGCCCGGAGGGTACGCAGTATTTT. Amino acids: CASSLSPEGTQYF. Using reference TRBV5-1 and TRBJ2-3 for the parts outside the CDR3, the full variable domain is KAGVTQTPRYLIKTRGQQVTLSCSPISGHRSVSWYQQTPGQGLQFLFEYFSETQRNKGNFPGRFSGRQFSNSRSEMNVSTLELGDSALYLCASSLSPEGTQYFGPGTRLTVL.

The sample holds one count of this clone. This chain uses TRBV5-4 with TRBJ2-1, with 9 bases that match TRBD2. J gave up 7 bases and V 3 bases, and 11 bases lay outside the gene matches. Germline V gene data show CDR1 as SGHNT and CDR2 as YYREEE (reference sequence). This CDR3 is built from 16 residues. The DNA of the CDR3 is TGTGCCAGCAGCTCGCCTGCTAGCGGGGATCAAAATGAGCAGTTCTTC. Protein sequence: CASSSPASGDQNEQFF.

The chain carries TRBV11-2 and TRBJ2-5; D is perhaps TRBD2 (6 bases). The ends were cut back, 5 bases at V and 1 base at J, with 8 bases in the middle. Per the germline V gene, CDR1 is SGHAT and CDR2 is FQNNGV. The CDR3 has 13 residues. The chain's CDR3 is CASSGGLQETQYF. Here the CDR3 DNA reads TGTGCCAGCAGCGGGGGACTCCAAGAGACCCAGTACTTC.

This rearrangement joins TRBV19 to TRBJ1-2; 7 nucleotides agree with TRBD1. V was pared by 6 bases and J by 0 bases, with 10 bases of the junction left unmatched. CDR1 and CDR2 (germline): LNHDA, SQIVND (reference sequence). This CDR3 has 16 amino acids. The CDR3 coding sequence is TGTGCCAGTAGCCCGGACAGGAACCGAGCTAACTATGGCTACACCTTC. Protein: CASSPDRNRANYGYTF.

The DNA of the CDR3 is TGTGCCATCAAAGGCGGGGGGTACCAAGAGACCCAGTACTTC. This translates into CAIKGGGYQETQYF. The genes are TRBV10-3 and TRBJ2-5; 8 nucleotides line up with TRBD2. J gave up 0 bases and V 7 bases, and 4 bases lay outside the gene matches. Per germline, CDR1 ENHRY and CDR2 SYGVKD. The CDR3 totals 14 residues.

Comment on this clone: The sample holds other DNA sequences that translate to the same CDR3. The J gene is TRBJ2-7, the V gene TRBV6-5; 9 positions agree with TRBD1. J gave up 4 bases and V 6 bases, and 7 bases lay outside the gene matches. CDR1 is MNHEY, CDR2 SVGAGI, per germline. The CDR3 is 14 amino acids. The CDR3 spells CASSLRQGGYEQYV. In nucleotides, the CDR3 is TGTGCCAGCAGCCTAAGACAGGGGGGTTACGAGCAGTACGTC.

The CDR3 reads CASSFALTGGTEAFF. The DNA for the CDR3 is TGTGCCAGCAGCTTCGCGTTGACAGGGGGCACTGAAGCTTTCTTT. The chain links TRBV5-8 to TRBJ1-1, with 9 positions matching TRBD1. The germline V gene has CDR1 SGHTS and CDR2 YDEGEE. CDR3 length: 15 amino acids. With V trimmed by 2 bases and J by 4 bases, 6 bases remained unmatched.

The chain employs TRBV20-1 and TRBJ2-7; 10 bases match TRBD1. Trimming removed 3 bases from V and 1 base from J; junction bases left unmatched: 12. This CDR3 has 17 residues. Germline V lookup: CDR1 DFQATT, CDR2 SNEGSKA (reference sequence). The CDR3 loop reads CSASVWDRGSGSYEQYV. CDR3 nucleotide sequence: TGCAGTGCTAGTGTTTGGGACAGGGGATCCGGGTCCTACGAGCAGTACGTC.

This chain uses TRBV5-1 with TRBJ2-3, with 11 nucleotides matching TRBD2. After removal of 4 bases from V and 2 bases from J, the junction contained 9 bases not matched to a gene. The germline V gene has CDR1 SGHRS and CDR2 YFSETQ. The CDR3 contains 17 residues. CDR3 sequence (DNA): TGCGCCAGCAGCACCTCCTTACTAGCGGGAGACACAGATACGCAGTATTTT. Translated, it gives CASSTSLLAGDTDTQYF.